Each of the 24 T cell receptor beta chains below was sequenced from the same sample in a study of shared clonotypes between healthy human individuals. Data came from immunoSEQ multiplex PCR; TCRdb stores just in-frame clones and leaves some out. The sample lists about 1 million clones; about three quarters were seen once. Sequenced sample: memory CD4+ T cells sorted from blood. Subset noted: CD45RA-negative fraction. The receptors derive from a man aged 18 to 29 in good health.

The chain uses TRBV7-2 and TRBJ1-1; D unresolved. V gave up 1 base and J gave up 7 bases, with 7 bases separating them. Germline V gene data show CDR1 as SGHTA and CDR2 as FQGNSA. The CDR3 sequence is 12 residues long. The CDR3 reads CASSLGKNEAFF. The CDR3 DNA sequence: TGTGCCAGCAGCTTAGGAAAGAATGAAGCTTTCTTT.

Regarding this clone: A clone one base away is much larger, so this may be a read error. This sequence joins TRBV7-8 and TRBJ1-5, with unresolved D. This CDR3 region has 16 residues. Germline-derived CDR1 and CDR2 are SGHVS and FQNEAQ. CDR3 sequence reads: CVSSLLSNFGNQPQHF. DNA of the CDR3: TGTGTCAGCAGCTTACTTTCCAATTTCGGCAATCAGCCCCAGCATTTT.

The CDR3 is CASKSTGAYQETQYF. In nucleotides, the CDR3 is TGCGCCAGCAAGTCGACGGGAGCCTACCAAGAGACCCAGTACTTC. V is TRBV5-1 and J is TRBJ2-5; D possibly corresponds to TRBD2 (6 bases). The CDR3 extends over 15 amino acids. Trimming removed 6 bases at V and 0 bases at J, with 15 bases between. In germline, CDR1 is SGHRS, CDR2 YFSETQ.

The CDR3 region has the DNA TGTGCCAGCAGCCCGGACGGACAGACGTTTCGCGGCTACACCTTC. This gives the protein CASSPDGQTFRGYTF. This rearrangement joins TRBV9 to TRBJ1-2; maybe TRBD1 (6 bases). The CDR3 covers 15 residues. Germline V lookup: CDR1 SGDLS, CDR2 YYNGEE. Trimming pared 4 bases from V and 8 bases from J, leaving 21 bases between.

The chain employs TRBV30 and TRBJ2-1, with D hard to call. There are 12 residues in the CDR3. The germline CDR1 and CDR2 sequences are GTSNPN and SVGIG (reference sequence). Deletions cut 0 bases from V and 9 bases from J, with 9 bases between. CDR3 nucleotides: TGTGCCTGGAGTGTCCGCGCTGTTGAGCAGTTCTTC. Residues: CAWSVRAVEQFF.

This clone was recorded a few times. The rearrangement links TRBV11-3 to TRBJ2-2; no clear D gene. The CDR3 sequence is 15 residues long. Germline V gene lookup returns CDR1 SGHNT and CDR2 YENEEA. V was shortened by 4 bases and J by 1 base, with 10 bases between the two germline ends. The CDR3 sequence: CASSSSDGNTGELFF. The CDR3 bases are TGTGCCAGCAGCTCCTCAGACGGGAACACCGGGGAGCTGTTTTTT.

A remark on this clone: Distinct nucleotide sequences in the sample also encode this CDR3. The J gene is TRBJ2-7, the V gene TRBV6-1; D unresolved. There are 10 residues in the CDR3. Germline lookup yields CDR1 MNHNS and CDR2 SASEGT. V shed 6 bases and J shed 2 bases, with 2 bases lying between them. The CDR3 sequence is CASRAYEQYF. CDR3 bases: TGTGCCAGCAGGGCCTACGAGCAGTACTTC.

The chain combines TRBV5-1 with TRBJ1-1, with D maybe TRBD1 (6 bases). Trimming pared 4 bases from V and 1 base from J, leaving 8 bases between. Germline V CDR1 and CDR2: SGHRS, YFSETQ. The CDR3 has 13 residues. The CDR3 reads CASSRTENTEAFF. CDR3 nucleotide sequence: TGCGCCAGCAGCAGGACAGAGAACACTGAAGCTTTCTTT.

V usage is TRBV10-3 and J usage is TRBJ2-7, with TRBD2 matching 7 bases. The ends lost 6 bases at V and 4 bases at J; junction bases unmatched: 3. Germline CDR1 reads ENHRY; CDR2 reads SYGVKD. This CDR3 has 12 residues. The CDR3 DNA is TGTGCCATCAGGCGGGAGAGTTACGAGCAGTACTTC. Protein sequence: CAIRRESYEQYF.

The V and J genes are TRBV6-6 and TRBJ2-3; TRBD1 matches 7 bases. V lost 5 bases to trimming and J lost 1 base; unmatched junction nucleotides: 9. Germline loops: CDR1 MNHNY, CDR2 SVGAGI (reference sequence). The CDR3 loop spans 16 amino acids. CDR3 sequence reads: CASSPEGALGTDTQYF. In DNA form, the CDR3 reads TGTGCCAGCAGTCCAGAGGGGGCACTGGGCACAGATACGCAGTATTTT.

The chain carries TRBV7-2 and TRBJ2-5, with TRBD1 as a possible D gene (5 bases). CDR1 and CDR2 (germline): SGHTA, FQGNSA. V dropped 8 bases and J dropped 3 bases, with 13 bases sitting between them. The CDR3 length is 13 residues. The CDR3 nucleotides read TGTGCCAGCGCCAAGTCCAGGGAAGAGACCCAGTACTTC. This translates into CASAKSREETQYF.

The gene calls are TRBV6-5 and TRBJ2-1; 8 bases line up with TRBD2. CDR1 is MNHEY and CDR2 is SVGAGI in the germline V gene. This CDR3 is 13 amino acids long. Trimming cost V 5 bases and J 9 bases; bases outside gene matches: 6. This chain's CDR3 is CASSVPAGVEQFF. The CDR3 region has the DNA TGTGCCAGCAGTGTCCCAGCGGGAGTTGAGCAGTTCTTC.

This CDR3 reads CASSFLAGADNEQFF. The CDR3 coding sequence is TGTGCCAGCAGCTTTCTAGCGGGAGCGGACAATGAGCAGTTCTTC. This rearrangement joins TRBV5-4 to TRBJ2-1; 10 positions agree with TRBD2. Trimming at V came to 2 bases and at J to 5 bases, leaving 4 bases not matched to a gene. The CDR3 is made up of 15 amino acids. Germline V lookup: CDR1 SGHNT, CDR2 YYREEE (reference sequence).

This clone was picked up a small number of times. This chain uses TRBV10-3 with TRBJ2-3; TRBD2 aligns across 7 bases. V lost 6 bases, J lost 0 bases, and 3 bases stayed unmatched. The CDR3 is 14 residues long. Germline CDR1 and CDR2: ENHRY and SYGVKD. CDR3 protein: CAISPGGSTDTQYF. In DNA form, the CDR3 reads TGTGCCATCAGCCCCGGGGGGAGCACAGATACGCAGTATTTT.

The chain employs TRBV10-2 and TRBJ1-2, with a tentative D call TRBD1 (6 bases). The CDR3 extends over 14 amino acids. Germline V gene data show CDR1 as WSHSY and CDR2 as SAAADI. The ends were cut back, 0 bases at V and 7 bases at J, with 12 bases in the middle. CDR3 loop: CASSESGGIGGYTF. CDR3 nucleotide sequence: TGCGCCAGCAGTGAGTCGGGGGGCATCGGTGGCTACACCTTC.

The chain links TRBV5-8 to TRBJ2-5; TRBD2 is a possible D gene (5 bases). V shed 3 bases and J shed 3 bases, with 15 bases lying between them. The CDR3 sequence is 15 residues long. Germline values: CDR1 SGHTS, CDR2 YDEGEE. CDR3 DNA sequence: TGTGCCAGCAGCTCGGGTCGGCGGGCGGAAGAGACCCAGTACTTC. Protein: CASSSGRRAEETQYF. The variable domain in full, with the rest retrieved from reference TRBV5-8 and TRBJ2-5, is EAGVTQSPTHLIKTRGQQATLRCSPISGHTSVYWYQQALGLGLQFLLWYDEGEERNRGNFPPRFSGRQFPNYSSELNVNALELEDSALYLCASSSGRRAEETQYFGPGTRLLVL.

J is TRBJ2-5 and V is TRBV10-3, with a tentative D call TRBD1 (5 bases). The J call could be wrong; TRBJ2-7 is a better fit for the DNA end. The CDR3 covers 12 residues. Germline CDR1 ENHRY, CDR2 SYGVKD. This CDR3 reads CAISESGLEQYF. The CDR3 DNA reads TGTGCCATCAGTGAGTCGGGGCTCGAGCAGTACTTC.

The genes are TRBV6-6 and TRBJ2-1; no clear D. V lost 4 bases and J lost 9, with 7 bases in between. The CDR3 covers 11 residues. Germline V gene lookup returns CDR1 MNHNY and CDR2 SVGAGI (reference sequence). The CDR3 DNA reads TGTGCCAGCAGTTCCCGGGCTGAGCAGTTCTTC. It yields the protein CASSSRAEQFF.

This chain joins TRBV30 and TRBJ2-5; tentatively, D is TRBD1 (6 bases). V was clipped by 1 base and J by 1 base, with 10 bases between them. Per the germline V gene, CDR1 is GTSNPN and CDR2 is SVGIG (reference sequence). The CDR3 consists of 14 residues. The CDR3 sequence is CAWSAGQLQETQYF. The CDR3 DNA reads TGTGCCTGGAGTGCCGGACAGCTCCAAGAGACCCAGTACTTC.

The rearrangement joins TRBV5-1 to TRBJ2-3; D ambiguous. The V gene's germline CDR1 is SGHRS and CDR2 YFSETQ. This CDR3 spans 14 amino acids. V lost 1 base to trimming and J lost 2 bases, with 8 bases between them. The CDR3 reads CASSLSGDTDTQYF. The CDR3, as DNA: TGCGCCAGCAGCTTGTCCGGAGACACAGATACGCAGTATTTT.

This sequence joins TRBV5-6 and TRBJ1-1; D not resolved. CDR1 and CDR2 (germline): SGHDT, YYEEEE. With 3 bases removed from V and 0 bases from J, the gap between germline ends came to 12 bases. The CDR3 runs 15 residues. This chain's CDR3 is CASSSVGGVNTEAFF. The CDR3 DNA is TGTGCCAGCAGCTCCGTGGGCGGGGTGAACACTGAAGCTTTCTTT.

The gene calls are TRBV30 and TRBJ2-7, with D unclear. Germline assignment: CDR1 GTSNPN and CDR2 SVGIG (reference sequence). Trimming left V 0 bases short and J 1 base short, with 10 bases between. The CDR3 spans 14 residues. CDR3 loop: CAWSVLVGSYEQYF. For the CDR3, the DNA is TGTGCCTGGAGTGTACTGGTCGGATCCTACGAGCAGTACTTC.

V is TRBV4-2 and J is TRBJ2-2; 16 bases fit TRBD2. CDR1 and CDR2 from the germline V gene are LGHNA and YNFKEQ. The CDR3 covers 20 residues. The V gene end was trimmed by 1 base and the J gene end by 6 bases; junction bases not matched to a gene: 11. The CDR3 loop is CASSQVPGTSGGAGAGELFF. The CDR3 nucleotides read TGTGCCAGCAGCCAAGTACCCGGGACTAGCGGGGGGGCCGGCGCCGGGGAGCTGTTTTTT.

V usage is TRBV2 and J usage is TRBJ2-7, with TRBD1 matching 10 bases. This CDR3 comprises 15 residues. V trimming: 5 bases; J trimming: 5 bases; junction bases outside the gene matches: 9. Germline CDR1 SNHLY, CDR2 FYNNEI. CDR3 nucleotide sequence: TGTGCCAGCAGTAAGACCGGGACAGGGGTCAACGAGCAGTACTTC. Its protein product is CASSKTGTGVNEQYF.